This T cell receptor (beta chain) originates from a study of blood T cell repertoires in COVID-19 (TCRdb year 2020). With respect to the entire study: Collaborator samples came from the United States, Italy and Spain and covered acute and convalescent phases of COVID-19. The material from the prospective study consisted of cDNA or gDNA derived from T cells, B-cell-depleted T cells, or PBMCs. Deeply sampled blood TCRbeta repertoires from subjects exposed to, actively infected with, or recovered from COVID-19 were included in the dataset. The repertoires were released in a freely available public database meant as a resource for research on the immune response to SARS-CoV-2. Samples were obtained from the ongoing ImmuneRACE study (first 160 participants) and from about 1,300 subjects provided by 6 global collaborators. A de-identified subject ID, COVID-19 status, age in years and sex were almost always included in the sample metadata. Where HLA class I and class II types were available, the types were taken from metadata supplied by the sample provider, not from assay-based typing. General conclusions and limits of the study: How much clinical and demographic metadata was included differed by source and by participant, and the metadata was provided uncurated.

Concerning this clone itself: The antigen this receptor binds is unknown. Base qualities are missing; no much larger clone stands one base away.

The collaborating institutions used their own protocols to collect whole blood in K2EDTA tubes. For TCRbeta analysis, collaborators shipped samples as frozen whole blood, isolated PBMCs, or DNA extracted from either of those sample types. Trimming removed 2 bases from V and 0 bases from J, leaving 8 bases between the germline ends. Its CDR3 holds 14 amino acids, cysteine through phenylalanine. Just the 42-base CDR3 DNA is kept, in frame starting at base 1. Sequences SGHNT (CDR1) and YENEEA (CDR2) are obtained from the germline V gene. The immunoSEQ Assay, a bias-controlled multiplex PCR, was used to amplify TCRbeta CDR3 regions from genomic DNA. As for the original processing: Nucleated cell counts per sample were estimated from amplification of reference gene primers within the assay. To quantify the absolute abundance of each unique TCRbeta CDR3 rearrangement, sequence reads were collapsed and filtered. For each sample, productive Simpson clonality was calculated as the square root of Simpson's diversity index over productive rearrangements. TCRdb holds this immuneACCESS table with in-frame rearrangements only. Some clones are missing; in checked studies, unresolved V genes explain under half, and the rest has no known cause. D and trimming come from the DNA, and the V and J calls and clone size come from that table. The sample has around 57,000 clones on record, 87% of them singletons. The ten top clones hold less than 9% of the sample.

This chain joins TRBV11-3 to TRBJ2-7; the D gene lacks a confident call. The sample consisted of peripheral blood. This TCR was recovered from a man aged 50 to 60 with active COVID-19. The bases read TGTGCCAGCAGCTTAAGCGCCAGCTCCTACGAGCAGTACTTC. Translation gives CASSLSASSYEQYF.